These 10 T cell receptor beta chains were all obtained from the same sample, sequenced in a study of CD8+CD57+ T cells in acquired aplastic anemia. According to the study, genomic DNA was the template for TCR beta VDJ and CDR3 profiling. TCRdb reanalysed the reads using MiXCR and keeps one entry per CDR3 protein. Of around 430,000 distinct CDR3 sequences detected, roughly a third appear once; the ten largest clones hold roughly 0.8%. Patients chosen for sequencing had CD8+CD57+ cells that had expanded, as shown by flow cytometry. Input material: sorted CD4+, CD8+, or CD8+CD57+ T cells (not recorded which) from PBMCs. These receptors all stem from a human donor with aplastic anemia.

This clonotype was observed a few times. In DNA, the CDR3 is TGTGCCTGGATACGGGGGGTCGGAGGTGGCTACACCTTC. Translated, it gives CAWIRGVGGGYTF. V is TRBV30 and J is TRBJ1-2; D is perhaps TRBD1 (5 bases). V gave up 4 bases and J gave up 7 bases, with 16 bases separating them. CDR3 size: 13 residues. Germline V gene sequence: CDR1 GTSNPN, CDR2 SVGIG (reference sequence).

The chain recombines TRBV9 with TRBJ1-1, with unresolved D. CDR3 length equals 14 residues. The V end was cut by 5 bases, the J end by 1 base, with 12 bases between. Per the germline V gene, CDR1 is SGDLS and CDR2 is YYNGEE. The CDR3 sequence is CASSEGEKNTEAFF. CDR3 in DNA: TGTGCCAGCAGTGAAGGTGAGAAGAACACTGAAGCTTTCTTT.

With respect to this clonotype: A much larger clone lies a single base off, so this may be a read error. The chain links TRBV9 to TRBJ2-5; 9 nucleotides align to TRBD2. This CDR3 comprises 17 residues. V lost 0 bases to trimming and J lost 1 base; unmatched junction nucleotides: 7. The germline V gene has CDR1 SGDLS and CDR2 YYNGEE. CDR3 protein: CASSVGLAGSCQETQYF. The CDR3 DNA follows: TGTGCCAGCAGCGTAGGTCTAGCGGGATCGTGCCAAGAGACCCAGTACTTC.

This clonotype has more than one count but fewer than ten. The chain is built from TRBV19 and TRBJ1-3, with 7 bases aligning to TRBD1. The CDR3 is 16 residues long. V was pared by 11 bases and J by 1 base, with 14 bases of the junction left unmatched. CDR1 is LNHDA, CDR2 SQIVND, per germline (reference sequence). CDR3 DNA: TGTGCCTCTACATTAAGACAGGGAGGATCTGGAAACACCATATATTTT. Amino acid sequence: CASTLRQGGSGNTIYF.

The V call is TRBV6-1, the J call TRBJ1-1; D not certain. V was trimmed by 4 bases and J by 1 base, leaving 7 bases between them. Germline V lookup: CDR1 MNHNS, CDR2 SASEGT. The CDR3 spans 13 residues. CDR3 in amino acids: CASSVRENTEAFF. The CDR3, as DNA: TGTGCCAGCAGTGTGAGGGAGAACACTGAAGCTTTCTTT.

In its sample, this clonotype was seen a few times. The chain's CDR3 is CASSFLFSYEQYF. CDR3 DNA sequence: TGTGCCAGCAGTTTTCTGTTCTCCTACGAGCAGTACTTC. The genes are TRBV6-6 and TRBJ2-7; no definite D call. CDR1 and CDR2 (germline): MNHNY, SVGAGI (reference sequence). The CDR3 spans 13 residues. Trimming removed 4 bases from V and 0 bases from J, with 7 bases in between.

The gene calls are TRBV29-1 and TRBJ2-3; tentatively, D is TRBD2 (9 bases). Germline assignment: CDR1 SQVTM and CDR2 ANQGSEA. The CDR3 has 16 residues. The V end was cut by 7 bases, the J end by 1 base, with 21 bases between. CDR3 amino acids: CSATGASGTGTDTQYF. The CDR3 nucleotides read TGCAGCGCGACAGGGGCTAGCGGGACGGGCACAGATACGCAGTATTTT.

There are a few counts of this clonotype. V gene TRBV25-1 combines with J gene TRBJ1-5; tentative D call: TRBD1 (6 bases). V lost 5 bases and J 2 bases, leaving 19 bases between the germline ends. Germline V lookup: CDR1 MGHDK, CDR2 SYGVNS. This CDR3 contains 17 residues. The CDR3 sequence is CASSLDQGLVGNQPQHF. For the CDR3, the DNA is TGTGCCAGCAGTTTAGATCAGGGGCTAGTTGGCAATCAGCCCCAGCATTTT.

This chain connects TRBV29-1 to TRBJ2-2; TRBD2 matches at 11 bases. V was clipped by 7 bases and J by 6 bases; unmatched bases: 4. This CDR3 comprises 13 residues. Germline CDR1 reads SQVTM; CDR2 reads ANQGSEA. The DNA for the CDR3 is TGCAGCGCCCGACTAGCGGGACCCGGGGAGCTGTTTTTT. It yields the protein CSARLAGPGELFF.

V is TRBV7-8 and J is TRBJ1-1; possibly TRBD1 for D (5 bases). CDR1 is SGHVS and CDR2 is FQNEAQ in the germline V gene. The CDR3 contains 13 residues. The germline V and J ends were trimmed by 6 bases and 5 bases, with 13 bases remaining between them. The DNA of the CDR3 is TGTGCCAGCAGTCGGGGGAGTAAAACTGAAGCTTTCTTT. It yields the protein CASSRGSKTEAFF.